The text below deals with one T cell receptor beta chain. Its antigen is unidentified. This sample is drawn from a study of T cell responses to AZD1222 COVID-19 vaccine. V dropped 6 bases and J dropped 0 bases, with 8 bases sitting between them. Germline-derived CDR1 and CDR2 are SGHTA and FQGTGA. The CDR3 is 14 amino acids. Study-wide results and limits: Donor demographics were predominantly white British with a female majority; clonal diversity may be underestimated. Repertoire samples came only from after the peak T cell response.

The table came from immunoSEQ multiplex PCR; TCRdb's copy has only in-frame clones and leaves some out. The table lists about 180,000 clones, approximately 91% of them singletons, with 1.5% to 2% in the top ten. Sequenced here: peripheral blood, sampled 28 days after the second AZD1222 dose. The sequence derives from an adult who received the AZD1222 COVID-19 vaccine. J is TRBJ2-2 and V is TRBV7-3; D is unclear. CDR3 amino acids: CASSRIPNTGELFF. In nucleotides, the CDR3 is TGTGCCAGCAGTCGAATACCGAACACCGGGGAGCTGTTTTTT.